This section outlines one TCR beta chain sequence together with its context. These data originate in a study of radiation and T cells in renal cell carcinoma. The method was immunoSEQ multiplex PCR; TCRdb's version includes in-frame clones alone and lacks a portion of them. Counted here are around 30,000 clones, roughly 80% occurring once; the ten biggest clones make up approximately 30%. Stated time point: blood 4 weeks post-SBRT, at nephrectomy. Treatment specified: 15 Gy SBRT to primary tumor, nephrectomy 4 weeks later. This specimen consisted of blood, obtained from a patient whose treatment included radiotherapy and nephrectomy. The clonotype was recovered from a man between 60 and 70 years old with renal cell carcinoma.

CDR3 in DNA: TGTGCCAGCAGCTTAGCGTCCGGCGACGGGGGCTACACCTTC. Its protein product is CASSLASGDGGYTF. The rearrangement uses TRBV7-8 and TRBJ1-2; no firm D call. Germline V gives CDR1 SGHVS, CDR2 FQNEAQ. The CDR3 contains 14 residues. Trimming removed 0 bases at V and 8 bases at J, with 13 bases between.